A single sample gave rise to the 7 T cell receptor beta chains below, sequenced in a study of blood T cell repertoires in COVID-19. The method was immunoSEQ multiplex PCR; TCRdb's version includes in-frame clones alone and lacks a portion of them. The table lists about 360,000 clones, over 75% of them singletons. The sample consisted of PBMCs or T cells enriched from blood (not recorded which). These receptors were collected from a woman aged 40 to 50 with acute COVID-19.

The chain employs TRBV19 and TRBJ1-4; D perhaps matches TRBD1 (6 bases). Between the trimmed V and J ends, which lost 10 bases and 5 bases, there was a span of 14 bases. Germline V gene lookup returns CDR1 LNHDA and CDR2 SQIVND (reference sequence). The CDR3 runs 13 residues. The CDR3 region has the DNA TGTGCCACCAGAAGGACAGTGAATGAAAAACTGTTTTTT. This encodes CATRRTVNEKLFF.

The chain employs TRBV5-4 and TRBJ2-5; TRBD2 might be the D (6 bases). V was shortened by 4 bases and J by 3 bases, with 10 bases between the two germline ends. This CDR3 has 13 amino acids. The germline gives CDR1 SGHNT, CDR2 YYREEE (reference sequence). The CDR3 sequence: CASSRGGEETQYF. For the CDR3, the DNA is TGTGCCAGCAGCAGGGGCGGGGAAGAGACCCAGTACTTC.

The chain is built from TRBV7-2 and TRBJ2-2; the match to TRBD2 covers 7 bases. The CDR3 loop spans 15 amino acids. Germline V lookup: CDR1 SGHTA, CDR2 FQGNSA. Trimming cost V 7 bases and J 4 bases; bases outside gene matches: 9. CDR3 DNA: TGTGCCAGCACCCCGGGACTACTTTCCACCGGGGAGCTGTTTTTT. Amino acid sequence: CASTPGLLSTGELFF.

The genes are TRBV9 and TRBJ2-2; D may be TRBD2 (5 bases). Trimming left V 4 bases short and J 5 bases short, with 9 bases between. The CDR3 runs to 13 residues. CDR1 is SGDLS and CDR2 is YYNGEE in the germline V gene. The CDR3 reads CASSNGLTGELFF. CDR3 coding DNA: TGTGCCAGCAGCAATGGACTTACCGGGGAGCTGTTTTTT.

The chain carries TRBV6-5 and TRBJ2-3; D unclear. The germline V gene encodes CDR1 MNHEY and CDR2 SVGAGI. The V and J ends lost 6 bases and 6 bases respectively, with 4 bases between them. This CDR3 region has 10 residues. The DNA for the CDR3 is TGTGCCAGCAGCTTCGATACGCAGTATTTT. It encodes CASSFDTQYF.

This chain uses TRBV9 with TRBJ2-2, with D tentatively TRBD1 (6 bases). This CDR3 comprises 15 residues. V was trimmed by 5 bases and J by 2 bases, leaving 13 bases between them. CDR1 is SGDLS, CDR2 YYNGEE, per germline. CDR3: CASSRTALNTGELFF. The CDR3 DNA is TGTGCCAGCAGTCGGACAGCTCTTAACACCGGGGAGCTGTTTTTT. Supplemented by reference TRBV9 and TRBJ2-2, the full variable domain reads DSGVTQTPKHLITATGQRVTLRCSPRSGDLSVYWYQQSLDQGLQFLIQYYNGEERAKGNILERFSAQQFPDLHSELNLSSLELGDSALYFCASSRTALNTGELFFGEGSRLTVL.

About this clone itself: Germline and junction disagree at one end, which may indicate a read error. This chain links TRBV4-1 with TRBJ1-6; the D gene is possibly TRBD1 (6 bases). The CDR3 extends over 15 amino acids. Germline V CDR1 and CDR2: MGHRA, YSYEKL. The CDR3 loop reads CASSLQGTDNSPLHF. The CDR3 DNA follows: TGCGCCAGCAGCCTACAGGGTACTGATAACTCACCCCTCCACTTT.